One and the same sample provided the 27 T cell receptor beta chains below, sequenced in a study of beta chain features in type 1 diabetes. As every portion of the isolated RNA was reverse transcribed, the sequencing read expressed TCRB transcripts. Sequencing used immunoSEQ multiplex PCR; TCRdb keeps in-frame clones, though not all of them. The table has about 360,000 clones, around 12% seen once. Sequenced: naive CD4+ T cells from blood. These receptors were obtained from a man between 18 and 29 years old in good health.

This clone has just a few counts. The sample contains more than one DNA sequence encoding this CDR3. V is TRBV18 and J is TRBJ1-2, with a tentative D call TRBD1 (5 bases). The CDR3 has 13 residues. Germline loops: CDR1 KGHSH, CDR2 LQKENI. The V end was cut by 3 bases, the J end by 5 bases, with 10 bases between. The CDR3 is CASSPDRVYGYTF. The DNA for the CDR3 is TGTGCCAGCTCACCTGACAGAGTGTATGGCTACACCTTC.

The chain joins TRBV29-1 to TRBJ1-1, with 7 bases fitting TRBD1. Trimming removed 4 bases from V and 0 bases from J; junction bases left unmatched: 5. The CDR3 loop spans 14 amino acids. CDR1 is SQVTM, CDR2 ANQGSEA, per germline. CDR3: CSVGRTGMNTEAFF. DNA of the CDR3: TGCAGCGTTGGGCGGACAGGCATGAACACTGAAGCTTTCTTT. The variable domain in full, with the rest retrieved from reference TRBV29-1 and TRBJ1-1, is SAVISQKPSRDICQRGTSLTIQCQVDSQVTMMFWYRQQPGQSLTLIATANQGSEATYESGFVIDKFPISRPNLTFSTLTVSNMSPEDSSIYLCSVGRTGMNTEAFFGQGTRLTVV.

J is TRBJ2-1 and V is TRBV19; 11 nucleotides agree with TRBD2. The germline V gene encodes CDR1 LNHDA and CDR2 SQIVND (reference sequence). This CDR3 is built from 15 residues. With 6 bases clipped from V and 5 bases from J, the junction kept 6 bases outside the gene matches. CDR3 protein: CASSLGTSGNNEQFF. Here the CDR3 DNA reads TGTGCCAGTAGCCTCGGGACTAGCGGCAACAATGAGCAGTTCTTC. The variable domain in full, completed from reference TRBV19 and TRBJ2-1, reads DGGITQSPKYLFRKEGQNVTLSCEQNLNHDAMYWYRQDPGQGLRLIYYSQIVNDFQKGDIAEGYSVSREKKESFPLTVTSAQKNPTAFYLCASSLGTSGNNEQFFGPGTRLTVL.

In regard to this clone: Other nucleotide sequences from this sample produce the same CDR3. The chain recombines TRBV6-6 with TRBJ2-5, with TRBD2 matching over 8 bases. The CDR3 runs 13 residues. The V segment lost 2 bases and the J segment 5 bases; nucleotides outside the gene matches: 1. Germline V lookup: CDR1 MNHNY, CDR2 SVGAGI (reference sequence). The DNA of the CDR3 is TGTGCCAGCAGTTACCGGGGGGGGGAGACCCAGTACTTC. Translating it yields CASSYRGGETQYF.

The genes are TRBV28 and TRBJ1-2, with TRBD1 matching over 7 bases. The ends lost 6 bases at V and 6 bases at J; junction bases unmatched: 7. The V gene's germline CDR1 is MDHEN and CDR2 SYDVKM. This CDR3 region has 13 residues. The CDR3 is CASRLQGSDGYTF. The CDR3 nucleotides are TGTGCCAGCAGGCTACAGGGGTCTGATGGCTACACCTTC.

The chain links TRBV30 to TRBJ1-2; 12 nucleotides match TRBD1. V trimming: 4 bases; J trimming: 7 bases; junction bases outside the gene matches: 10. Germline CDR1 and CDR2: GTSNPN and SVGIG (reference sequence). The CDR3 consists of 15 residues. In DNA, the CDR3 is TGTGCCTGGAATCGGGCGGGGACAGGGGGCTTTGGCTACACCTTC. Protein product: CAWNRAGTGGFGYTF.

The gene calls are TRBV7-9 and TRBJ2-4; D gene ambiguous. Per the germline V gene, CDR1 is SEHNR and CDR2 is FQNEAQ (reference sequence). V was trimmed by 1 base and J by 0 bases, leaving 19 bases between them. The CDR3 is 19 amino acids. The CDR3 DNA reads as TGTGCCAGCAGCTTAGTCACCGAGACAAGAACGCTAGCCAAAAACATTCAGTACTTC. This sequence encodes CASSLVTETRTLAKNIQYF.

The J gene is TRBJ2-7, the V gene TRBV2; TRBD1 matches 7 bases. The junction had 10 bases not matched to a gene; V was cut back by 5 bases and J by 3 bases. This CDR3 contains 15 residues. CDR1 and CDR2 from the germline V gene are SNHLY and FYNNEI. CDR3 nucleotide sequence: TGTGCCAGCAGTCAAAACAGGGGAACGGGCTACGAGCAGTACTTC. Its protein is CASSQNRGTGYEQYF.

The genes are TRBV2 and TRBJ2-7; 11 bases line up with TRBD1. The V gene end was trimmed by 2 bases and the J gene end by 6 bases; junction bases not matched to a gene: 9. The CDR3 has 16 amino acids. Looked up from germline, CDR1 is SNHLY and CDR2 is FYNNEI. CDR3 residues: CASSEQGQGVPGEQYF. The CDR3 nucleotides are TGTGCCAGCAGTGAACAGGGACAGGGGGTCCCGGGCGAGCAGTACTTC.

The CDR3 protein is CASSTWWRGGNSNTEAFF. The CDR3 coding sequence is TGCGCCAGCAGCACCTGGTGGCGCGGGGGAAATTCGAACACTGAAGCTTTCTTT. This sequence joins TRBV5-1 and TRBJ1-1, with D possibly being TRBD1 (5 bases). V dropped 4 bases and J dropped 1 base, with 23 bases sitting between them. The CDR3 spans 18 residues. Looked up from germline, CDR1 is SGHRS and CDR2 is YFSETQ.

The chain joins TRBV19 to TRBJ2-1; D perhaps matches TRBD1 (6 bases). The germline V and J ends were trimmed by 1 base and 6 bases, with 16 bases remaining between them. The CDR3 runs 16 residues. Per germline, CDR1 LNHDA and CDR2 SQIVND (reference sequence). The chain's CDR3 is CASSIGGQAGANEQFF. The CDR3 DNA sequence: TGTGCCAGTAGTATAGGGGGGCAGGCAGGGGCCAATGAGCAGTTCTTC.

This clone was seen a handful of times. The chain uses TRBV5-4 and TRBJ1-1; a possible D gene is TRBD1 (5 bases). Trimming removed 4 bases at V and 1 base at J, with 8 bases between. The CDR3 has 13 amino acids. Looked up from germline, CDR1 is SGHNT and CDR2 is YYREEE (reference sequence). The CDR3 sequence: CASSQDTNTEAFF. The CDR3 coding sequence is TGTGCCAGCAGCCAGGACACGAACACTGAAGCTTTCTTT.

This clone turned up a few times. Here the CDR3 DNA reads TGTGCCAGCAGTCCCCTAGACGCAACTAATGAAAAACTGTTTTTT. This gives the protein CASSPLDATNEKLFF. The chain has TRBV28 and TRBJ1-4, with D unclear. With 5 bases removed from V and 0 bases from J, the gap between germline ends came to 10 bases. The germline gives CDR1 MDHEN, CDR2 SYDVKM. This CDR3 spans 15 amino acids.

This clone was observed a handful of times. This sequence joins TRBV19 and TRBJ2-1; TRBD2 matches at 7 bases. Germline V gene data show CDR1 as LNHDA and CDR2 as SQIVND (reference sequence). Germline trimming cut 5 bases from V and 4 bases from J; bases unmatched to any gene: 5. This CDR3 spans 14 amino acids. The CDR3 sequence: CASSYREVYNEQFF. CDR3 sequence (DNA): TGTGCCAGTAGTTACCGGGAGGTGTACAATGAGCAGTTCTTC.

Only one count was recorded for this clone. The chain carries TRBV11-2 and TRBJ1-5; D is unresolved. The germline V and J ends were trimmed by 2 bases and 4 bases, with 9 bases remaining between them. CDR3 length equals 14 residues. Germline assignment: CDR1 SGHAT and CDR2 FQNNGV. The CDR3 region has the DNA TGTGCCAGCAGCTTAATAGCGGAGAATCAGCCCCAGCATTTT. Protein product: CASSLIAENQPQHF.

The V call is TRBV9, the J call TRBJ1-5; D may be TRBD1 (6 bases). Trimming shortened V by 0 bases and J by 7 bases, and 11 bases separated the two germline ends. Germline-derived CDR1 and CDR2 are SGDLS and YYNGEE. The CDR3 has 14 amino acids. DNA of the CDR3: TGTGCCAGCAGCGTAGGTACAGGGAAGCAGCCCCAGCATTTT. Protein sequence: CASSVGTGKQPQHF. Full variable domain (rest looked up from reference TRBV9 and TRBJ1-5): DSGVTQTPKHLITATGQRVTLRCSPRSGDLSVYWYQQSLDQGLQFLIQYYNGEERAKGNILERFSAQQFPDLHSELNLSSLELGDSALYFCASSVGTGKQPQHFGDGTRLSIL.

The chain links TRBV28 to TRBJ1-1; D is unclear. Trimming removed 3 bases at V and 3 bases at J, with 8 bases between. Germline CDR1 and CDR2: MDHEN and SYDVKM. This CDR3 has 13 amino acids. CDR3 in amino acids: CASSLYQYTEAFF. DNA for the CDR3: TGTGCCAGCAGTTTGTACCAGTACACTGAAGCTTTCTTT.

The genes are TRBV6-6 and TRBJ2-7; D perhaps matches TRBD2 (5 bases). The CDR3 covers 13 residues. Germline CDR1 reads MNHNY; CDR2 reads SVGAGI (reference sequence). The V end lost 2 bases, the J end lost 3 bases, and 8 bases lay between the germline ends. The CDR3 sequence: CASSYPGSYEQYF. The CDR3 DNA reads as TGTGCCAGCAGTTACCCGGGAAGCTACGAGCAGTACTTC.

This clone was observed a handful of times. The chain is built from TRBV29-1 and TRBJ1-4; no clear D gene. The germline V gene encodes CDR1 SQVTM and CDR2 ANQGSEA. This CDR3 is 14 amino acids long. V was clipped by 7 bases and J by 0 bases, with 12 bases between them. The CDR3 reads CSAADSATNEKLFF. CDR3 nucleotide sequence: TGCAGCGCAGCTGACTCTGCAACTAATGAAAAACTGTTTTTT.

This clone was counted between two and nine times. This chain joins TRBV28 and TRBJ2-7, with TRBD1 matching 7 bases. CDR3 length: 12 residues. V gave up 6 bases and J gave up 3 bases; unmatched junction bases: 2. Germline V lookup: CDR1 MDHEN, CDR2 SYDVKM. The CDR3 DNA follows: TGTGCCAGCAGCAGACAGGGCTACGAGCAGTACTTC. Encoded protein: CASSRQGYEQYF.

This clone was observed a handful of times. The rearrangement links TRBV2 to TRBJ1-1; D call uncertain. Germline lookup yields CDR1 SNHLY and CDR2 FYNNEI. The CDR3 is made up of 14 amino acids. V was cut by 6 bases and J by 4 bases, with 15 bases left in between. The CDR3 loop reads CASSSLGGGTEAFF. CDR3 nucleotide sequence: TGTGCCAGCAGCTCCCTTGGAGGAGGCACTGAAGCTTTCTTT. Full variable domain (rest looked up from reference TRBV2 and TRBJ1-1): EPEVTQTPSHQVTQMGQEVILRCVPISNHLYFYWYRQILGQKVEFLVSFYNNEISEKSEIFDDQFSVERPDGSNFTLKIRSTKLEDSAMYFCASSSLGGGTEAFFGQGTRLTVV.

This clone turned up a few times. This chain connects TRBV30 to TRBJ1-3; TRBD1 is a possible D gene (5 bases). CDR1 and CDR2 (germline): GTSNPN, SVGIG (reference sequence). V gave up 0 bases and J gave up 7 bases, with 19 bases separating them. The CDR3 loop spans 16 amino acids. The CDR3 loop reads CAWSVRRRWGGNTIYF. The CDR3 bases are TGTGCCTGGAGTGTACGCCGTCGATGGGGGGGTAACACCATATATTTT.

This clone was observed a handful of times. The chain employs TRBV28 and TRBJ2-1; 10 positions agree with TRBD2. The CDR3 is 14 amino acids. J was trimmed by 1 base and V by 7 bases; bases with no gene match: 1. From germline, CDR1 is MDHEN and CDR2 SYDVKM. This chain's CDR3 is CASTLAGSYNEQFF. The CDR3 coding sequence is TGTGCCAGCACACTAGCGGGATCCTACAATGAGCAGTTCTTC. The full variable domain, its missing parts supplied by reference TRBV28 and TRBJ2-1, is DVKVTQSSRYLVKRTGEKVFLECVQDMDHENMFWYRQDPGLGLRLIYFSYDVKMKEKGDIPEGYSVSREKKERFSLILESASTNQTSMYLCASTLAGSYNEQFFGPGTRLTVL.

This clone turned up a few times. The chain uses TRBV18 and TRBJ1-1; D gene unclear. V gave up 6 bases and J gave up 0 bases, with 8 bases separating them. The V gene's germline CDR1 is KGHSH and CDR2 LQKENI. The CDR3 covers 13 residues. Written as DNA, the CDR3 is TGTGCCAGCTCCGAGTTGATGAACACTGAAGCTTTCTTT. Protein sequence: CASSELMNTEAFF.

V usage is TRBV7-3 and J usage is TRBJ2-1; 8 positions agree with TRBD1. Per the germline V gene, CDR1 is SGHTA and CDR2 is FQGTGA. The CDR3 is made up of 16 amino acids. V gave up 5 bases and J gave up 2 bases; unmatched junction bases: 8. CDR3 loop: CASSPGGQGPYNEQFF. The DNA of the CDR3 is TGTGCCAGCAGCCCCGGTGGACAGGGCCCCTACAATGAGCAGTTCTTC.

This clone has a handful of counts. Written as DNA, the CDR3 is TGTGCCAGCAGACGGACTAGCGGGAGGGAAGAGCAGTACTTC. It is translated as CASRRTSGREEQYF. The V gene is TRBV6-5, the J gene TRBJ2-7; 15 nucleotides align to TRBD2. The CDR3 runs 14 residues. V dropped 6 bases and J dropped 7; count of bases not matched to a gene: 4. CDR1 and CDR2 from the germline V gene are MNHEY and SVGAGI.

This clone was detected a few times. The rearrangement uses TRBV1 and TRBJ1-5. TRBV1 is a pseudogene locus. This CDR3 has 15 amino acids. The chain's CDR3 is CTSSQVTGSNQPQHF. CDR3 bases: TGCACCAGCAGCCAAGTGACGGGATCAAATCAGCCCCAGCATTTT.